The TCR beta chain described here comes from a study of blood T cell repertoires in COVID-19. The wider study: Some COVID-19 samples were acute and others convalescent; all came from the United States, Italy and Spain. T cells, B-cell-depleted T cells, or PBMCs supplied cDNA or gDNA.

Germline assignment: CDR1 SGHRS and CDR2 YFSETQ. CDR3 length equals 17 residues. The V gene end was trimmed by 1 base and the J gene end by 7 bases; junction bases not matched to a gene: 10. In the authors' methods: Amplifying reference gene primers gave estimates of nucleated cell counts. TCRdb's table, derived via immunoSEQ multiplex PCR, lists solely in-frame clones and lacks some. The V and J calls and the clone size are those of that table, but D and trimming were determined from the DNA. The data contain some 300,000 clones, about nine tenths of them singletons. The material sequenced was peripheral blood. The chain combines TRBV5-1 with TRBJ2-1; 11 bases fit TRBD2. This TCR derives from a man aged 18 to 29 with active or convalescent COVID-19. DNA for the CDR3: TGCGCCAGCAGCTTGAGGGTAGCGGGGGGGCCGCGTAATGAGCAGTTCTTC. Translated: CASSLRVAGGPRNEQFF.